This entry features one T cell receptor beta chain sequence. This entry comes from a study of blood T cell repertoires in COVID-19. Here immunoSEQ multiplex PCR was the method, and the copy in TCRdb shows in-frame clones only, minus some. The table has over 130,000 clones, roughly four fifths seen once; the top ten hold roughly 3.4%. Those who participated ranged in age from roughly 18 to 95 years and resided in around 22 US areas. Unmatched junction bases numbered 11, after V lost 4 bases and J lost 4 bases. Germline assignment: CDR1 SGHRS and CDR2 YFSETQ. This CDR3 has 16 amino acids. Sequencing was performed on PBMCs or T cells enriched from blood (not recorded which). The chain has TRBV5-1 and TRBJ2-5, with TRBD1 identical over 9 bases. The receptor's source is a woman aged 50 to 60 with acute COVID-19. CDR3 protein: CASSQNPGTGLETQYF. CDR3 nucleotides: TGCGCCAGCAGCCAAAATCCCGGGACAGGGCTAGAGACCCAGTACTTC. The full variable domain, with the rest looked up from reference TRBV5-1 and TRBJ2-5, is KAGVTQTPRYLIKTRGQQVTLSCSPISGHRSVSWYQQTPGQGLQFLFEYFSETQRNKGNFPGRFSGRQFSNSRSEMNVSTLELGDSALYLCASSQNPGTGLETQYFGPGTRLLVL.